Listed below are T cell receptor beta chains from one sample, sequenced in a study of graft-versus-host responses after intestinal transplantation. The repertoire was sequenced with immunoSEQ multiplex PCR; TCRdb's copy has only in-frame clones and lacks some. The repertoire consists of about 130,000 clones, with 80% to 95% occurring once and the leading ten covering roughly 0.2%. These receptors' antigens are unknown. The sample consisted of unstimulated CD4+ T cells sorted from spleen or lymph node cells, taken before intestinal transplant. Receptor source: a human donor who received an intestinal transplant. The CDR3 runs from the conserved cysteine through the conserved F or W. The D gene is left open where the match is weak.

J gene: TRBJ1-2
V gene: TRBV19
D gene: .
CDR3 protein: CASSTWSAQTRGYTF
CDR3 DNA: TGTGCCAGTAGTACGTGGAGCGCCCAGACTAGGGGCTACACCTTC

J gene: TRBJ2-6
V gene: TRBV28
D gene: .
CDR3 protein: CASSITGSGANVLTF
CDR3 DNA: TGTGCCAGCAGTATAACAGGGTCTGGGGCCAACGTCCTGACTTTC

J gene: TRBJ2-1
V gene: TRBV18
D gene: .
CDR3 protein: CASSPRLVVSEQFF
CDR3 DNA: TGTGCCAGCTCACCACGCTTAGTGGTTAGTGAGCAGTTCTTC

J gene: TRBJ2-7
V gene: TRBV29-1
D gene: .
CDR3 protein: CSVADSRNEQYF
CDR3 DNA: TGCAGCGTTGCGGACAGCCGGAACGAGCAGTACTTC

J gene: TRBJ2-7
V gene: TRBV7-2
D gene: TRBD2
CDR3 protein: CASSLGPSSGSNEQYF
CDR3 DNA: TGTGCCAGCAGCTTGGGTCCGAGTAGCGGGAGTAACGAGCAGTACTTC

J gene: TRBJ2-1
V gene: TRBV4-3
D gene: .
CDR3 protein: CASSQVRGRGVYNEQFF
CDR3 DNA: TGCGCCAGCAGCCAAGTAAGGGGGAGGGGGGTCTACAATGAGCAGTTCTTC

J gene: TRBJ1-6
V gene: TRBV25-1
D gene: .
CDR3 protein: CASSDTAGAGNSPLHF
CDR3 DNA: TGTGCCAGCAGTGACACGGCAGGTGCGGGGAATTCACCCCTCCACTTT

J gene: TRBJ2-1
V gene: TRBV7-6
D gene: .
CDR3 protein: CASSLGGNIYNEQFF
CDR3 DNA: TGTGCCAGCAGCTTAGGGGGGAATATCTACAATGAGCAGTTCTTC

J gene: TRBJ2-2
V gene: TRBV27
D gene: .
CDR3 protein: CASSFRAVMNTGELFF
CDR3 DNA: TGTGCCAGCAGTTTTCGCGCGGTGATGAACACCGGGGAGCTGTTTTTT

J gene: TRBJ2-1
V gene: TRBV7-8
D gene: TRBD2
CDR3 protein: CASSIGLAGFNEQFF
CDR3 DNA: TGTGCCAGCAGCATCGGACTAGCGGGATTCAATGAGCAGTTCTTC

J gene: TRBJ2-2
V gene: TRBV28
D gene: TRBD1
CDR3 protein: CASRWTGANTGELFF
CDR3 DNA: TGTGCCAGCAGGTGGACAGGCGCGAACACCGGGGAGCTGTTTTTT